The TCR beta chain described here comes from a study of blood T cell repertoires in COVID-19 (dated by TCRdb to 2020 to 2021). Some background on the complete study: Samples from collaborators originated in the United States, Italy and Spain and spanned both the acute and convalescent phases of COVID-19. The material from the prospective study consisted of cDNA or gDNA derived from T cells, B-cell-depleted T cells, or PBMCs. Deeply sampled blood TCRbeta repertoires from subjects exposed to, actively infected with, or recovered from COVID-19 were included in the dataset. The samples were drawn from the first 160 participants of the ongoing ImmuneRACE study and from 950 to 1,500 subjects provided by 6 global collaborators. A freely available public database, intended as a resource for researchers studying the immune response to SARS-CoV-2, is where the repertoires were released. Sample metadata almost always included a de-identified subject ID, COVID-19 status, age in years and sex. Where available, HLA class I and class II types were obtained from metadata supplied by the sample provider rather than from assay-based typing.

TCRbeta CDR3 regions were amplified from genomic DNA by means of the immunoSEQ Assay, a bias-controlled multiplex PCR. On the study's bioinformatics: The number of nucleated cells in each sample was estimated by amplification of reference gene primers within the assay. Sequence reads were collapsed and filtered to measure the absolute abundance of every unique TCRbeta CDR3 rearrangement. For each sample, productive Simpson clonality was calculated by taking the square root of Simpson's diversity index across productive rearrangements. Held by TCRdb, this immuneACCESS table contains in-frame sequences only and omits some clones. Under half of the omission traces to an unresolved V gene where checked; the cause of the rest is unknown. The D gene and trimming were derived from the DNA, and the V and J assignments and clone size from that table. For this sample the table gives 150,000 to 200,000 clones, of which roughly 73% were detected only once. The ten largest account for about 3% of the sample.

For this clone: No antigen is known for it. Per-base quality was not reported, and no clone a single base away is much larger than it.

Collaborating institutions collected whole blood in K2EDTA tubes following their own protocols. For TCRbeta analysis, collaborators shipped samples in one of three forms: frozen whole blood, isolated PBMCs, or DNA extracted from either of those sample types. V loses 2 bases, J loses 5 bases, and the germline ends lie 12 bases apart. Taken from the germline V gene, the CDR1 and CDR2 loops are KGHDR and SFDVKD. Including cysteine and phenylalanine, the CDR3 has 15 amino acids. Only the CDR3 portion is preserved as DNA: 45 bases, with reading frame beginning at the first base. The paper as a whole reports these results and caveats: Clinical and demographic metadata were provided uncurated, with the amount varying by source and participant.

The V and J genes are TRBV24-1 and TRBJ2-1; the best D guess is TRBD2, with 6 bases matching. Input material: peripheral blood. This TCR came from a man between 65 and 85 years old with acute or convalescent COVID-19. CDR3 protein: CATSDSPGTHNEQFF. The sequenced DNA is TGTGCCACCAGTGATTCGCCGGGGACTCACAATGAGCAGTTCTTC.